Presented here are 3 T cell receptor beta chains from one specimen sequenced in a study of cytomegalovirus exposure and HLA in healthy donors. The PCR contained 60 Vbeta and 13 Jbeta primers. Clones were sequenced by immunoSEQ multiplex PCR, and TCRdb holds only the in-frame ones, with some missing. Among just under 70,000 clones listed, 75% to 85% were seen once. Sequenced sample: PBMCs. The receptors here all came from a human donor in good health.

This clone was seen more than once but under ten times. The chain is built from TRBV6-1 and TRBJ1-1, with 7 bases identical to TRBD1. The CDR3 is 14 amino acids. The V and J ends lost 4 bases and 1 base, in that order; junction bases with no gene match: 3. Per the germline V gene, CDR1 is MNHNS and CDR2 is SASEGT. The CDR3 protein is CASSGYRGNTEAFF. The CDR3 DNA is TGTGCCAGCAGTGGATACAGGGGGAACACTGAAGCTTTCTTT.

The V gene is TRBV5-1, the J gene TRBJ2-5; 9 nucleotides agree with TRBD1. Germline V gene sequence: CDR1 SGHRS, CDR2 YFSETQ. V gave up 0 bases and J gave up 7 bases; unmatched junction bases: 10. The length of the CDR3 is 16 residues. CDR3 sequence: CASSLAGTGTWVTQYF. DNA of the CDR3: TGCGCCAGCAGCTTGGCCGGGACAGGGACTTGGGTGACCCAGTACTTC.

The rearrangement links TRBV19 to TRBJ1-1; D uncertain. The CDR3 loop spans 12 amino acids. In germline, CDR1 is LNHDA, CDR2 SQIVND (reference sequence). Trimming shortened V by 6 bases and J by 7 bases, and 12 bases separated the two germline ends. CDR3 amino acids: CASSKLEGEAFF. The CDR3 region has the DNA TGTGCCAGTAGCAAGTTGGAGGGTGAAGCTTTCTTT.